The clone carrying this T cell receptor (beta chain) was recorded a few times. Its antigen is as yet unknown. This sample stems from a study of T cells after yellow fever vaccination. For the study at large: Libraries from low-cell-number fractions were prepared with the SMART-Seq v4 Ultra Low Input RNA kit. General study findings and limits: Peaking on day 5 versus 15, the secondary response was faster but weaker. Some clonotypes were seen in both the CD4 and the CD8 compartments. These made up a small share and likely arose from convergent recombination.

5'RACE template switching produced TCR cDNA carrying a universal primer site and UMIs. TCRdb itself ran the 5' RACE reads through MiXCR, one entry per CDR3 protein. This sample has about 350,000 distinct CDR3 sequences, with 4.1% found just once. V lost 1 base, J lost 5 bases, and 6 bases stayed unmatched. CDR3 size: 15 residues. Germline V gives CDR1 SGHRS, CDR2 YFSETQ. The chain carries TRBV5-1 and TRBJ2-7; 10 bases map to TRBD1. The sequencing used PBMCs, collected 5 days after the yellow fever booster vaccination. The clonotype comes from a man in his late teens or twenties who received the YFV17D yellow fever vaccine. CDR3 loop: CASSLSGTGVNEQYV. The CDR3 nucleotides read TGCGCCAGCAGCTTGTCGGGGACAGGGGTTAACGAGCAGTACGTC.